This T cell receptor beta chain comes out of a study of T cells in Graves' hyperthyroidism and ophthalmopathy. Amplification of TCR beta CDR3 regions was performed using RNA transcripts as template. In the first-round RT-PCR of the TCR CDR3, the HTBI primer set was used. A single record per CDR3 protein comes from TCRdb applying MiXCR to the multiplex PCR reads. The sample yields approximately 530,000 distinct CDR3 sequences, just under 20% seen once. Whole-study results and caveats: Among thyroid clonotypes expanded above 0.001, most also appeared in blood.

The CDR3 totals 12 residues. Germline values: CDR1 SQVTM, CDR2 ANQGSEA. V lost 8 bases and J 5 bases, leaving 13 bases between the germline ends. Concerning this clonotype itself: Its antigen is not known.

Duration under 3 months, a NOSPECS grade of at least 4, and a Clinical Activity Score of at least 3 characterized the ophthalmopathy patients. Uncontrolled infection, other autoimmune disease, pregnancy or lactation barred patients from enrollment. The PBMCs had their origin in 10 ml of fresh peripheral blood. This rearrangement joins TRBV29-1 to TRBJ2-1; D is tentatively TRBD1 or TRBD2 (5 bases each). The TCR was taken from a man aged 35 to 55 with Graves' ophthalmopathy. Sequenced sample: blood. The CDR3, as DNA: TGCAGCTTACGGAGAGGGGACAATGAGCAGTTCTTC. Translating it yields CSLRRGDNEQFF.